This T cell receptor (beta chain) was retrieved from a study of blood T cell repertoires in COVID-19 (TCRdb year 2020). Describing the broader study: Samples covering the acute and convalescent phases of COVID-19 were provided by collaborators in the United States, Italy and Spain. Where available, HLA class I and class II types were obtained from metadata supplied by the sample provider rather than from assay-based typing. A freely available public database, intended as a resource for researchers studying the immune response to SARS-CoV-2, is where the repertoires were released. Nearly every sample came with metadata listing a de-identified subject ID, COVID-19 status, age in years and sex. Subjects who had been exposed to COVID-19, were actively infected with it, or had recovered from it provided the deeply sampled blood TCRbeta repertoires that made up the dataset. The samples were drawn from two sources: the first 160 participants of the ongoing ImmuneRACE study, and over 1,000 subjects contributed by 6 global collaborators. The material from the prospective study consisted of cDNA or gDNA derived from T cells, B-cell-depleted T cells, or PBMCs.

Participants in the prospective study were enrolled through a virtual design, were aged roughly 18 to 100 years, and lived in roughly 26 United States geographic areas. In the prospective study, cohorts were assigned on the basis of participant-reported clinical history obtained from a screening survey and a study questionnaire. Recovered participants in ImmuneRACE Cohort 3 were defined as having two consecutive negative NP/OP PCR tests, clearance from a healthcare professional, or resolution of symptoms. In the prospective study, whole blood, serum and a nasopharyngeal or oropharyngeal swab were collected from each participant by mobile phlebotomists. Participants in the prospective study had the option to provide additional blood draws and questionnaires over an approximately two-month period. Before DNA extraction, prospective study blood samples were shipped either frozen or at room temperature.

V gives up 6 bases and J gives up 5 bases, and the segment between their germline ends measures 14 bases. The germline V gene encodes CDR1 WSHSY and CDR2 SAAADI. From its cysteine to its phenylalanine, the CDR3 spans 14 amino acids. Of the read, only the CDR3 DNA is kept; its 42 bases are in frame from base 1. TCRbeta CDR3 regions were amplified from genomic DNA by means of the immunoSEQ Assay, a bias-controlled multiplex PCR. On the study's bioinformatics: The number of nucleated cells in each sample was estimated by amplification of reference gene primers within the assay. To quantify the absolute abundance of each unique TCRbeta CDR3 rearrangement, sequence reads were collapsed and filtered. Productive Simpson clonality was computed per sample as the square root of Simpson's diversity index over productive rearrangements. The immuneACCESS repertoire file appears here via TCRdb, limited to in-frame rearrangements. These files lack a portion of the clones; in checked studies, under half of the deficit traces to unresolved V genes, and the cause of the others is not known. V and J calls and clone size are copied from that table; D and trimming were computed from the DNA. This sample has some 150,000 clones in its table, and 80% to 90% of those were observed once. The ten largest make up approximately 14% of the sample.

As concerns this clone: Its antigen specificity is not known. One base away there is no much larger clone; base qualities are not given.

Overall study results and their limits: How much clinical and demographic metadata was included differed by source and by participant, and the metadata was provided uncurated.

The chain employs TRBV10-2 and TRBJ1-5; the D segment cannot be called with confidence. The sample taken for sequencing was PBMCs or T cells enriched from blood (not recorded which). This sequence was found in a man aged 45-60 years who had recovered from COVID-19. CDR3 sequence: CASREAARHQPQHF. At the DNA level, the sequence is TGCGCCAGCAGGGAGGCGGCCCGACATCAGCCCCAGCATTTT.